This is a list of T cell receptor beta chains from one sample in a study of cytomegalovirus exposure and HLA in healthy donors. Clones were sequenced by immunoSEQ multiplex PCR, and TCRdb holds only the in-frame ones, with some missing. This repertoire shows 200,000 or so clones, about 91% found once; its top ten account for about 2.7%. The sample consisted of PBMCs. These receptors all stem from a woman aged 18-30 years in good health and CMV-seronegative. The CDR3 runs from the conserved cysteine through the conserved F or W. The order of the fields is clone size, V gene, J gene, D gene, CDR3 DNA, CDR3 protein. D genes are given only for firm matches. The size field is filled for only some rows; it gives once, few, many or a size class.

clone_size: NA
v_call: TRBV11-2
j_call: TRBJ2-1
d_call: TRBD2
cdr3_nt: TGTGCCAGCAGCTTGTCGTCTAGCGGGTGGAATGAGCAGTTCTTC
cdr3_aa: CASSLSSSGWNEQFF

clone_size: NA
v_call: TRBV4-1
j_call: TRBJ2-7
d_call: TRBD1
cdr3_nt: TGCGCCAGCAGACCATCAGACAGGGCCTACGAGCAGTACTTC
cdr3_aa: CASRPSDRAYEQYF

clone_size: NA
v_call: TRBV5-1
j_call: TRBJ2-7
d_call: NA
cdr3_nt: TGCGCCAGCAGCTTTCTGGGGGGTAACGAGCAGTACTTC
cdr3_aa: CASSFLGGNEQYF

clone_size: NA
v_call: TRBV11-2
j_call: TRBJ2-1
d_call: NA
cdr3_nt: TGTGCCAGCAGCTTAGCGACAAATGAGCAGTTCTTC
cdr3_aa: CASSLATNEQFF

clone_size: NA
v_call: TRBV6-1
j_call: TRBJ1-2
d_call: NA
cdr3_nt: TGTGCCAGCAGTGAAGCCCCAGGATACTATGGCTACACCTTC
cdr3_aa: CASSEAPGYYGYTF

clone_size: NA
v_call: TRBV28
j_call: TRBJ2-7
d_call: TRBD1
cdr3_nt: TGTGCCAGCAGTTTCCGGAAGACAGGGGTCTCCTACGAGCAGTACTTC
cdr3_aa: CASSFRKTGVSYEQYF

clone_size: few
v_call: TRBV28
j_call: TRBJ2-2
d_call: TRBD1
cdr3_nt: TGTGCCAGCAGCGGGACAGGGGTGGACGGGGAGCTGTTTTTT
cdr3_aa: CASSGTGVDGELFF

clone_size: NA
v_call: TRBV5-1
j_call: TRBJ2-3
d_call: NA
cdr3_nt: TGCGCCAGCAACATTTGGGGGCCAGATACGCAGTATTTT
cdr3_aa: CASNIWGPDTQYF

clone_size: NA
v_call: TRBV28
j_call: TRBJ1-1
d_call: NA
cdr3_nt: TGTGCCAGCGCGCCCGCCCGTGGAGCTTTCTTT
cdr3_aa: CASAPARGAFF

clone_size: NA
v_call: TRBV30
j_call: TRBJ2-1
d_call: TRBD2
cdr3_nt: TGTGCCTGGAGTGTGCTGGGGTCGGGGACTAGTCGCCATGAGCAGTTCTTC
cdr3_aa: CAWSVLGSGTSRHEQFF

clone_size: NA
v_call: TRBV9
j_call: TRBJ2-7
d_call: TRBD1
cdr3_nt: TGTGCCAGCAGCGTAGGACATAAGGGACAGGGGAGATTTGGCGAGCAGTACTTC
cdr3_aa: CASSVGHKGQGRFGEQYF

clone_size: NA
v_call: TRBV28
j_call: TRBJ2-7
d_call: TRBD2
cdr3_nt: TGTGCCAGCAGTTTATGGGGGGGGGTCGAGCAGTACTTC
cdr3_aa: CASSLWGGVEQYF

clone_size: NA
v_call: TRBV5-1
j_call: TRBJ1-1
d_call: NA
cdr3_nt: TGCGCCAGCAGCTTGGATCTTGGGGGGATGAACACTGAAGCTTTCTTT
cdr3_aa: CASSLDLGGMNTEAFF

clone_size: NA
v_call: TRBV5-6
j_call: TRBJ1-4
d_call: NA
cdr3_nt: TGTGCCAGCAGCTTGAGTGGCAGGGTTAGGGAAAAACTGTTTTTT
cdr3_aa: CASSLSGRVREKLFF

clone_size: NA
v_call: TRBV28
j_call: TRBJ2-3
d_call: NA
cdr3_nt: TGTGCCAGCAGTTCCTCCCTCCTACAGGCAATATCGACAGATACGCAGTATTTT
cdr3_aa: CASSSSLLQAISTDTQYF

clone_size: NA
v_call: TRBV7-2
j_call: TRBJ2-7
d_call: TRBD1
cdr3_nt: TGTGCCAGCAGCGCGAGGGACAGAACCTACGAGCAGTACTTC
cdr3_aa: CASSARDRTYEQYF

clone_size: NA
v_call: TRBV4-3
j_call: TRBJ1-2
d_call: TRBD1
cdr3_nt: TGCGCCAGCAGCCAAGATTACAGGGGGCAGGTTGGCTACACCTTC
cdr3_aa: CASSQDYRGQVGYTF

clone_size: NA
v_call: TRBV14
j_call: TRBJ2-1
d_call: NA
cdr3_nt: TGTGCCAGCAGCCCTCCCGGGAGAGCGTACAATGAGCAGTTCTTC
cdr3_aa: CASSPPGRAYNEQFF

clone_size: NA
v_call: TRBV29-1
j_call: TRBJ2-2
d_call: TRBD2
cdr3_nt: TGCAGCGTTGACCTCAGGGAGGGGTCGGTCGGGGAGCTGTTTTTT
cdr3_aa: CSVDLREGSVGELFF

clone_size: once
v_call: TRBV27
j_call: TRBJ2-7
d_call: NA
cdr3_nt: TGTGCCAGCAGTTTAGTGTACAGGCTAATATTCTACGAGCAGTACTTC
cdr3_aa: CASSLVYRLIFYEQYF

clone_size: NA
v_call: TRBV9
j_call: TRBJ2-3
d_call: TRBD2
cdr3_nt: TGTGCCAGCAGCGTAGAACTAGCGGCTAGCACAGATACGCAGTATTTT
cdr3_aa: CASSVELAASTDTQYF

clone_size: NA
v_call: TRBV5-6
j_call: TRBJ2-1
d_call: NA
cdr3_nt: TGTGCCAGCAGCTCCCTTACTCAGGGGAATTACTACAATGAGCAGTTCTTC
cdr3_aa: CASSSLTQGNYYNEQFF

clone_size: NA
v_call: TRBV28
j_call: TRBJ1-4
d_call: TRBD1
cdr3_nt: TGTGCCAGCAGTTTTTTCACCCTCGGACAGGGCGCTAATGAAAAACTGTTTTTT
cdr3_aa: CASSFFTLGQGANEKLFF

clone_size: once
v_call: TRBV28
j_call: TRBJ2-7
d_call: NA
cdr3_nt: TGTGCCAGCAGTTTATGGGGGCGGGACTCCTACGAGCAGTACTTC
cdr3_aa: CASSLWGRDSYEQYF

clone_size: NA
v_call: TRBV11-2
j_call: TRBJ1-2
d_call: NA
cdr3_nt: TGTGCCAGCAGCTTAGGGGACACCTTGATTAACTATGGCTACACCTTC
cdr3_aa: CASSLGDTLINYGYTF

clone_size: NA
v_call: TRBV6-9
j_call: TRBJ1-2
d_call: NA
cdr3_nt: TGTGCCAGCAAAACAAACGGCTACACCTTC
cdr3_aa: CASKTNGYTF

clone_size: NA
v_call: TRBV7-9
j_call: TRBJ1-2
d_call: TRBD1
cdr3_nt: TGTGCCAGCAGCCCGACTGGAGGGGGCTTCCGCGCCTATGGCTACACCTTC
cdr3_aa: CASSPTGGGFRAYGYTF

clone_size: NA
v_call: TRBV4-1
j_call: TRBJ2-5
d_call: NA
cdr3_nt: TGCGCCAGCAGCCAAGGACAGGCGGTAGAGACCCAGTACTTC
cdr3_aa: CASSQGQAVETQYF